The following is a TCR beta chain sequence with its context. No antigen is known for it. These data are taken from a study of OX40 agonist ivuxolimab in advanced cancers. Overall study: Ivuxolimab, which is an agonistic anti-OX40 (CD134) antibody, was administered to the patients. Every patient in dose escalation had hepatocellular carcinoma, melanoma, renal cell or head and neck cancer.

Study results and caveats: Dosing at 0.1 to 3.0 mg/kg was accompanied by clonal expansion of CD4+ and CD8+ blood T cells by week 6. Low normalized T-cell clonal expansion also characterized some of the nonresponders.

The CDR3 has 15 residues. Trimming shortened V by 5 bases and J by 4 bases, and 17 bases separated the two germline ends. Looked up from germline, CDR1 is LGHNA and CDR2 is YNFKEQ. TCRdb's table, derived via immunoSEQ multiplex PCR, lists solely in-frame clones and lacks some. The table has some 62,000 clones, 70% to 90% seen once. This receptor was obtained from an adult with an advanced solid tumor such as melanoma, head and neck, liver or kidney cancer. The V gene is TRBV4-2, the J gene TRBJ1-2, with D tentatively TRBD1 (5 bases). The sample consisted of CD4+ or CD8+ T cells sorted from blood, taken in a trial of the OX40 agonist ivuxolimab. The CDR3 region is CASSGGQGLFYGYTF. DNA for the CDR3: TGTGCCAGCAGCGGCGGGCAGGGACTTTTCTATGGCTACACCTTC.